The 19 T cell receptor beta chains given below trace back to one sample, sequenced in a study of memory CD4+ T cells and cytomegalovirus serostatus. Single viable CD3+CD4+CD8-CD45RO+ cells were sorted as the memory CD4+ T cells. Repertoires were generated with immunoSEQ multiplex PCR, while TCRdb's copy carries only in-frame clones and drops some. The repertoire holds tens of thousands of clones, with roughly 79% as singletons. Input material: memory CD4+ T cells from blood. Receptors originate from an adult in good health and CMV-seronegative.

This clone was picked up one time. This rearrangement joins TRBV11-2 to TRBJ2-2, with D maybe TRBD1 (6 bases). The germline V gene has CDR1 SGHAT and CDR2 FQNNGV. This CDR3 spans 14 amino acids. V was cut by 5 bases and J by 6 bases, with 13 bases left in between. CDR3 sequence reads: CASSALQGSGELFF. The CDR3 coding sequence is TGTGCCAGCAGCGCACTACAGGGATCCGGGGAGCTGTTTTTT.

The chain combines TRBV11-1 with TRBJ2-3; D ambiguous. Germline V gene sequence: CDR1 SGHAT, CDR2 FQDESV (reference sequence). CDR3 length: 16 amino acids. V was clipped by 1 base and J by 3 bases, with 14 bases between them. The CDR3 here is CASSLDEQRSTDTQYF. The DNA of the CDR3 is TGTGCCAGCAGCTTAGACGAACAGCGATCAACAGATACGCAGTATTTT.

The rearrangement links TRBV6-5 to TRBJ2-7; D remains ambiguous. Germline lookup yields CDR1 MNHEY and CDR2 SVGAGI. V shed 8 bases and J shed 7 bases, with 12 bases lying between them. The CDR3 length is 11 residues. The CDR3 region is CASSDLGEQYF. The CDR3 nucleotides are TGTGCCAGCTCCGATCTGGGAGAGCAGTACTTC.

This chain joins TRBV11-3 and TRBJ2-5; tentatively, D is TRBD1 or TRBD2 (5 bases each). Germline V gene lookup returns CDR1 SGHNT and CDR2 YENEEA. The CDR3 extends over 13 amino acids. V lost 8 bases, J lost 6 bases, and 16 bases lay in between. The CDR3 bases are TGTGCCAGCGCCCTGGGACCCGGGCAGACCCAGTACTTC. This codes for CASALGPGQTQYF.

This clone has a handful of counts. Here the CDR3 reads CASIEPFTDTQYF. CDR3 DNA sequence: TGTGCCAGCATAGAACCCTTCACAGATACGCAGTATTTT. The genes are TRBV5-6 and TRBJ2-3, with D unclear. V lost 6 bases, J lost 2 bases, and 10 bases lay in between. Per the germline V gene, CDR1 is SGHDT and CDR2 is YYEEEE. The CDR3 extends over 13 amino acids.

Only a few counts were recorded for this clone. The chain carries TRBV2 and TRBJ1-6; D uncertain. The CDR3 contains 14 residues. The V end was cut by 8 bases, the J end by 6 bases, with 14 bases between. Germline assignment: CDR1 SNHLY and CDR2 FYNNEI. As DNA, the CDR3 is TGTGCCAGCGCCCTAGAAGCGACTAATTCACCCCTCCACTTT. Amino acids: CASALEATNSPLHF.

CDR3 region: CASSLAGLANEKLFF. The CDR3 DNA follows: TGTGCCAGCAGCTTAGCGGGGCTAGCTAATGAAAAACTGTTTTTT. The rearrangement uses TRBV7-2 and TRBJ1-4; TRBD1 might be the D (5 bases). The CDR3 length is 15 residues. Germline CDR1 reads SGHTA; CDR2 reads FQGNSA. V shed 0 bases and J shed 3 bases, with 8 bases lying between them.

The chain joins TRBV14 to TRBJ2-1, with D perhaps TRBD1 or TRBD2 (6 bases each). The CDR3 sequence is 17 residues long. Germline CDR1 is SGHDN and CDR2 is FVKESK. The germline V and J ends were trimmed by 0 bases and 4 bases, with 16 bases remaining between them. The CDR3 is CASSQDLGRGGYNEQFF. CDR3 sequence (DNA): TGTGCCAGCAGCCAAGATCTGGGCAGGGGAGGTTACAATGAGCAGTTCTTC.

This rearrangement joins TRBV27 to TRBJ2-5; possibly TRBD1 for D (6 bases). Trimming removed 5 bases from V and 7 bases from J, with 17 bases in between. Germline-derived CDR1 and CDR2 are MNHEY and SMNVEV (reference sequence). The CDR3 has 14 amino acids. CDR3 in amino acids: CASSLVKGGGTQYF. CDR3 coding DNA: TGTGCCAGCAGTCTAGTAAAAGGGGGTGGGACCCAGTACTTC.

On this clone itself: Mismatch with germline at one junction end may stem from a read error. The chain employs TRBV4-2 and TRBJ2-7; 11 nucleotides agree with TRBD2. The CDR3 extends over 18 amino acids. CDR1 LGHNA and CDR2 YNFKEQ come from the germline V gene. The CDR3 DNA sequence: TGTGCCGGCAGCCAATCCTCCGGGACTAGCGGTTACTCCTACGAGCAGTACTTC. It yields the protein CAGSQSSGTSGYSYEQYF.

J is TRBJ2-5 and V is TRBV6-1; unclear D gene. Germline V gives CDR1 MNHNS, CDR2 SASEGT. With 5 bases removed from V and 2 bases from J, the gap between germline ends came to 6 bases. The CDR3 runs 12 residues. CDR3 protein: CASSSQQETQYF. As DNA, the CDR3 is TGTGCCAGCAGTAGTCAGCAAGAGACCCAGTACTTC.

The chain combines TRBV19 with TRBJ2-2; 11 bases fit TRBD1. In germline, CDR1 is LNHDA, CDR2 SQIVND (reference sequence). Trimming at V came to 4 bases and at J to 5 bases, leaving 6 bases not matched to a gene. There are 16 residues in the CDR3. CDR3: CASSKGTGGATGELFF. As DNA, the CDR3 is TGTGCCAGTAGTAAGGGGACAGGGGGGGCTACCGGGGAGCTGTTTTTT. Variable domain in full (rest from reference TRBV19 and TRBJ2-2): DGGITQSPKYLFRKEGQNVTLSCEQNLNHDAMYWYRQDPGQGLRLIYYSQIVNDFQKGDIAEGYSVSREKKESFPLTVTSAQKNPTAFYLCASSKGTGGATGELFFGEGSRLTVL.

This clone was observed a few times. The J gene is TRBJ1-1, the V gene TRBV4-1; TRBD1 aligns across 7 bases. V shed 4 bases and J 5 bases; nucleotides not matched to a gene: 7. Germline V gene data show CDR1 as MGHRA and CDR2 as YSYEKL. CDR3 length equals 14 residues. Written as DNA, the CDR3 is TGCGCCAGCAGCCGAGGACAGGTTGGGACTGAAGCTTTCTTT. Translated, it gives CASSRGQVGTEAFF.

The rearrangement links TRBV5-4 to TRBJ1-3; 9 bases line up with TRBD1. CDR1 and CDR2 from the germline V gene are SGHNT and YYREEE (reference sequence). This CDR3 comprises 16 residues. V was clipped by 2 bases and J by 4 bases; unmatched bases: 7. The CDR3 region is CASSLGTGSFGNTIYF. The CDR3 DNA follows: TGTGCCAGCAGCTTAGGGACAGGGAGTTTCGGAAACACCATATATTTT.

CDR3 in amino acids: CASSGRTGSSGANVLTF. The CDR3 coding sequence is TGTGCCAGCAGTGGTCGGACAGGGAGCTCTGGGGCCAACGTCCTGACTTTC. The chain is built from TRBV6-1 and TRBJ2-6, with 8 bases identical to TRBD1. With 4 bases clipped from V and 0 bases from J, the junction kept 5 bases outside the gene matches. Germline CDR1 is MNHNS and CDR2 is SASEGT. The CDR3 length is 17 residues.

V and J are TRBV28 and TRBJ1-2; D is unclear. The germline V gene encodes CDR1 MDHEN and CDR2 SYDVKM. The CDR3 has 11 amino acids. The V gene lost 8 bases and the J gene lost 4 bases, with 8 bases spanning the gap. CDR3 region: CASAGSYGYTF. CDR3 DNA sequence: TGTGCCAGCGCGGGGAGCTATGGCTACACCTTC.

There are a few counts of this clone. The CDR3 is CASRTSNSPLHF. In nucleotides, the CDR3 is TGTGCCAGCAGGACCTCGAATTCACCCCTCCACTTT. The rearrangement joins TRBV25-1 to TRBJ1-6; D is uncertain. This CDR3 comprises 12 residues. The germline V gene encodes CDR1 MGHDK and CDR2 SYGVNS. Trimming pared 6 bases from V and 7 bases from J, leaving 7 bases between.

This clone was observed a few times. The chain joins TRBV2 to TRBJ2-7; TRBD2 might be the D (6 bases). Per the germline V gene, CDR1 is SNHLY and CDR2 is FYNNEI. This CDR3 contains 13 residues. V was trimmed by 6 bases and J by 0 bases, leaving 9 bases between them. The CDR3 loop is CASSLAPSYEQYF. The CDR3 bases are TGTGCCAGCAGCCTAGCGCCCTCCTACGAGCAGTACTTC.

The chain is built from TRBV7-8 and TRBJ1-1; D gene unclear. The CDR3 contains 16 residues. The V end was cut by 5 bases, the J end by 1 base, with 17 bases between. In germline, CDR1 is SGHVS, CDR2 FQNEAQ. CDR3 DNA: TGTGCCAGCAGCCCGGCCCAAGCGGCAGGGAACACTGAAGCTTTCTTT. It translates to CASSPAQAAGNTEAFF. The whole variable domain, remainder taken from reference TRBV7-8 and TRBJ1-1, is GAGVSQSPRYKVAKRGQDVALRCDPISGHVSLFWYQQALGQGPEFLTYFQNEAQLDKSGLPSDRFFAERPEGSVSTLKIQRTQQEDSAVYLCASSPAQAAGNTEAFFGQGTRLTVV.